Presented here are 12 T cell receptor beta chains from one specimen sequenced in a study of blood T cell repertoires in COVID-19. Clones were read by immunoSEQ multiplex PCR, and TCRdb kept only the in-frame ones, dropping some. The sample shows approximately 400,000 clones, roughly 90% of them seen only once. Sequenced: PBMCs or T cells enriched from blood (not recorded which). All receptors derive from a woman aged 40 to 50 who had been exposed to COVID-19.

The CDR3 nucleotides are TGTGCCAGTAGTATCAAGGGGTCTGGAAACACCATATATTTT. The encoded protein is CASSIKGSGNTIYF. The chain carries TRBV19 and TRBJ1-3; D may be TRBD1 (5 bases). This CDR3 spans 14 amino acids. CDR1 LNHDA and CDR2 SQIVND come from the germline V gene (reference sequence). With 3 bases removed from V and 1 base from J, the gap between germline ends came to 7 bases.

The chain has TRBV21-1 and TRBJ1-1; the table's D call TRBD1 went unverified against the DNA. TRBV21-1 is termed a pseudogene. The CDR3 sequence is 17 residues long. The CDR3 coding sequence is TGTGCCAGCAGCCCGGAGAAGGGGACAGGGTTCGGGTTTGAAGCTTTCTTT. This codes for CASSPEKGTGFGFEAFF.

The chain employs TRBV2 and TRBJ1-3, with D possibly being TRBD1 (5 bases). The CDR3 totals 13 residues. Per the germline V gene, CDR1 is SNHLY and CDR2 is FYNNEI. Here the CDR3 DNA reads TGTGTCGCTGGGGGGATTTCTGGAAACACCATATATTTT. Protein product: CVAGGISGNTIYF. The complete variable domain, with remaining parts taken from reference TRBV2 and TRBJ1-3, reads EPEVTQTPSHQVTQMGQEVILRCVPISNHLYFYWYRQILGQKVEFLVSFYNNEISEKSEIFDDQFSVERPDGSNFTLKIRSTKLEDSAMYFCVAGGISGNTIYFGEGSWLTVV.

The chain combines TRBV5-4 with TRBJ2-5; 7 nucleotides line up with TRBD2. The length of the CDR3 is 16 residues. The V segment lost 4 bases and the J segment 1 base; nucleotides outside the gene matches: 10. CDR1 is SGHNT and CDR2 is YYREEE in the germline V gene (reference sequence). The CDR3 nucleotides are TGTGCCAGCAGCAGCGGGGAGCGGAGTGGCCAAGAGACCCAGTACTTC. Translating it yields CASSSGERSGQETQYF.

This chain links TRBV11-2 with TRBJ2-2; tentative D call: TRBD1 (5 bases). CDR3 size: 16 residues. The V end lost 2 bases, the J end lost 5 bases, and 15 bases lay between the germline ends. Germline V gives CDR1 SGHAT, CDR2 FQNNGV. This CDR3 reads CASSLRGFELTGELFF. The DNA of the CDR3 is TGTGCCAGCAGCTTAAGGGGTTTCGAATTAACCGGGGAGCTGTTTTTT.

V and J are TRBV7-9 and TRBJ2-7; D gene ambiguous. Trimming cost V 3 bases and J 3 bases, with 9 bases left between them. Germline-derived CDR1 and CDR2 are SEHNR and FQNEAQ (reference sequence). The CDR3 is 13 residues long. The CDR3 nucleotides are TGTGCCAGCAGCTTCGTACACAGCTACGAGCAGTACTTC. Amino acid sequence: CASSFVHSYEQYF.

For the CDR3, the DNA is TGTGCCAGCAGCCCGGGAAGGGGGATGCATCAGCCCCAGCATTTT. As protein: CASSPGRGMHQPQHF. The rearrangement uses TRBV7-8 and TRBJ1-5; possibly TRBD1 for D (6 bases). The V gene's germline CDR1 is SGHVS and CDR2 FQNEAQ. Trimming cost V 5 bases and J 5 bases, with 16 bases left between them. This CDR3 contains 15 residues. Looking up the rest from reference TRBV7-8 and TRBJ1-5 gives the full variable domain: GAGVSQSPRYKVAKRGQDVALRCDPISGHVSLFWYQQALGQGPEFLTYFQNEAQLDKSGLPSDRFFAERPEGSVSTLKIQRTQQEDSAVYLCASSPGRGMHQPQHFGDGTRLSIL.

This clone has a single count. The chain recombines TRBV6-6 with TRBJ1-5; the D is unclear. The CDR3 has 14 amino acids. Deletions cut 2 bases from V and 4 bases from J, with 9 bases between. CDR1 is MNHNY and CDR2 is SVGAGI in the germline V gene (reference sequence). This chain's CDR3 is CASSYRGDNQPQHF. The DNA for the CDR3 is TGTGCCAGCAGTTACCGCGGGGATAATCAGCCCCAGCATTTT.

Comments on this clone: One end of the junction does not line up with germline, which may come from a read error. DNA of the CDR3: TGTGCTAGCAGCTTAGGGACAGGGAAATACGAGCAGTACTTC. It translates to CASSLGTGKYEQYF. The J gene is TRBJ2-7, the V gene TRBV7-7; 9 nucleotides agree with TRBD1. Germline-derived CDR1 and CDR2 are SSHAT and FNYEAQ (reference sequence). CDR3 length equals 14 residues.

The chain uses TRBV7-2 and TRBJ2-1; perhaps TRBD1 as D (6 bases). The CDR3 totals 16 residues. The V end was cut by 1 base, the J end by 1 base, with 11 bases between. CDR1 and CDR2 from the germline V gene are SGHTA and FQGNSA. The CDR3 nucleotides read TGTGCCAGCAGCTTAGGCGGTAGGGGGTCCTACAATGAGCAGTTCTTC. Translation: CASSLGGRGSYNEQFF. Variable domain in full (rest from reference TRBV7-2 and TRBJ2-1): GAGVSQSPSNKVTEKGKDVELRCDPISGHTALYWYRQSLGQGLEFLIYFQGNSAPDKSGLPSDRFSAERTGGSVSTLTIQRTQQEDSAVYLCASSLGGRGSYNEQFFGPGTRLTVL.

The gene calls are TRBV19 and TRBJ2-7, with D possibly matching TRBD2 (5 bases). Per the germline V gene, CDR1 is LNHDA and CDR2 is SQIVND (reference sequence). V was trimmed by 2 bases and J by 4 bases, leaving 24 bases between them. This CDR3 region has 18 residues. The CDR3 DNA reads TGTGCCAGTAGTATAACCCCCCCGGGCCTAGCACAGACTTACGAGCAGTACTTC. Protein product: CASSITPPGLAQTYEQYF.

This sequence joins TRBV11-3 and TRBJ2-5; 10 nucleotides match TRBD1. CDR3 length: 16 residues. Germline lookup yields CDR1 SGHNT and CDR2 YENEEA. Germline trimming cut 4 bases from V and 10 bases from J; bases unmatched to any gene: 15. CDR3 bases: TGTGCCAGCAGCTCAAATCCCGGACAGGGGGGGCTGAACCAGTACTTC. This codes for CASSSNPGQGGLNQYF.